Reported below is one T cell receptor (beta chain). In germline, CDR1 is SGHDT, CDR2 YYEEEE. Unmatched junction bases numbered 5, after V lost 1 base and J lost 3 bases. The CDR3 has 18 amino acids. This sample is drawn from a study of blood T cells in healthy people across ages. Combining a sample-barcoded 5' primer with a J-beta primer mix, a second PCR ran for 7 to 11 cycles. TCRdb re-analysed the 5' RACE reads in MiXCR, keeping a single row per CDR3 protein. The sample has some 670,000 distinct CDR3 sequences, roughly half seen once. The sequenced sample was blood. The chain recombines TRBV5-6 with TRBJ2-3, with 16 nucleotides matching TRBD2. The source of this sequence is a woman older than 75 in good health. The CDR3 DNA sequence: TGTGCCAGCAGCTTGCCGGGACTAGCGGGGGGGTCTACAGATACGCAGTATTTT. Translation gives CASSLPGLAGGSTDTQYF. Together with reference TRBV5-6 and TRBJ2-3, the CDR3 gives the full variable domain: DAGVTQSPTHLIKTRGQQVTLRCSPKSGHDTVSWYQQALGQGPQFIFQYYEEEERQRGNFPDRFSGHQFPNYSSELNVNALLLGDSALYLCASSLPGLAGGSTDTQYFGPGTRLTVL.